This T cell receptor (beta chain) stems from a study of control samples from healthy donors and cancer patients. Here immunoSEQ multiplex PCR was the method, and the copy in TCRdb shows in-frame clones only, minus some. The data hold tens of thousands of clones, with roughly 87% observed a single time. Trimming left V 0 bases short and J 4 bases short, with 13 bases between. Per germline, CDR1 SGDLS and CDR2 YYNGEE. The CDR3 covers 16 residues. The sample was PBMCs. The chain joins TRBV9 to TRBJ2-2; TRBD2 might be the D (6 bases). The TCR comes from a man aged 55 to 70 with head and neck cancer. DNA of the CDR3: TGTGCCAGCAGCGTAGTGGCTAGCGCAAGCACCGGGGAGCTGTTTTTT. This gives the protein CASSVVASASTGELFF.